These 14 T cell receptor beta chains were sequenced from one sample in a study of shared clonotypes between healthy human individuals. Generated by immunoSEQ multiplex PCR, the TCRdb table keeps only in-frame clones and is missing some. The data contain some 630,000 clones, about two thirds of them singletons. Sequencing was performed on memory CD4+ T cells sorted from blood. Subset of the sample: CD45RA-negative fraction. Receptors originate from a woman in her twenties or thirties in good health.

As regards this clone: This specimen includes other DNA sequences encoding the same CDR3. This rearrangement joins TRBV7-2 to TRBJ1-5; D may be TRBD1 (6 bases). Trimming cost V 1 base and J 1 base, with 8 bases left between them. The CDR3 loop spans 15 amino acids. Per germline, CDR1 SGHTA and CDR2 FQGNSA. CDR3 DNA sequence: TGTGCCAGCAGCTTAGTGGGGGGCAGCAATCAGCCCCAGCATTTT. It specifies CASSLVGGSNQPQHF.

As DNA, the CDR3 is TGTGCCAGCAGCTTAAAGCGGGAGTCCCCCTACGAGCAGTACTTC. Translation gives CASSLKRESPYEQYF. This chain links TRBV7-8 with TRBJ2-7; 8 positions agree with TRBD2. The length of the CDR3 is 15 residues. CDR1 is SGHVS, CDR2 FQNEAQ, per germline. J was trimmed by 2 bases and V by 2 bases; bases with no gene match: 5.

This rearrangement joins TRBV5-5 to TRBJ1-4; D is undetermined. This CDR3 is 14 amino acids long. Trimming took 2 bases from V and 8 from J, leaving 13 bases between them. The germline gives CDR1 SGHKS, CDR2 YYEKEE (reference sequence). The CDR3 spells CASSLFGIGEKLFF. In nucleotides, the CDR3 is TGTGCCAGCAGCTTATTTGGGATCGGAGAAAAACTGTTTTTT.

V gene TRBV27 combines with J gene TRBJ1-1, with 7 bases lining up with TRBD1. The ends lost 3 bases at V and 0 bases at J; junction bases unmatched: 16. CDR3 length: 19 residues. Per the germline V gene, CDR1 is MNHEY and CDR2 is SMNVEV (reference sequence). The chain's CDR3 is CASSFRPTSTTGLNTEAFF. CDR3 in DNA: TGTGCCAGCAGTTTCCGCCCAACTTCCACGACAGGGTTGAACACTGAAGCTTTCTTT.

The chain couples TRBV6-9 to TRBJ1-1; no clear D gene. Trimming cost V 6 bases and J 4 bases, with 3 bases left between them. This CDR3 spans 10 amino acids. Germline V gene data show CDR1 as MNHGY and CDR2 as SVAAGI. CDR3 region: CASRGTEAFF. CDR3 nucleotides: TGTGCCAGCAGAGGCACTGAAGCTTTCTTT.

On this clone: Other nucleotide sequences in the sample specify the same CDR3. The chain uses TRBV27 and TRBJ2-5; D uncertain. V lost 4 bases and J 4 bases, leaving 7 bases between the germline ends. The CDR3 is made up of 12 amino acids. Per germline, CDR1 MNHEY and CDR2 SMNVEV (reference sequence). The CDR3 region has the DNA TGTGCCAGCAGTTCCCTGGGAGAGACCCAGTACTTC. Amino acid sequence: CASSSLGETQYF.

The chain is built from TRBV18 and TRBJ2-3; D ambiguous. V lost 5 bases to trimming and J lost 1 base, with 13 bases between them. The germline gives CDR1 KGHSH, CDR2 LQKENI. The CDR3 spans 15 residues. The CDR3 sequence is CASSWYTDGTDTQYF. The DNA for the CDR3 is TGTGCCAGCTCATGGTACACTGACGGCACAGATACGCAGTATTTT.

This clone was counted between two and nine times. V and J are TRBV18 and TRBJ2-7; TRBD2 matches at 8 bases. The CDR3 loop spans 18 amino acids. CDR1 is KGHSH and CDR2 is LQKENI in the germline V gene. Unmatched junction bases numbered 13, after V lost 2 bases and J lost 1 base. DNA for the CDR3: TGTGCCAGCTCACCAATAAATACGGGAGGGGTCGGATCCTACGAGCAGTACTTC. Amino acid sequence: CASSPINTGGVGSYEQYF.

The gene calls are TRBV19 and TRBJ2-1, with 10 bases that match TRBD2. The CDR3 has 14 residues. V shed 4 bases, J shed 4 bases, and the junction held 1 base outside the gene matches. Germline V lookup: CDR1 LNHDA, CDR2 SQIVND (reference sequence). CDR3 protein: CASSKREGYNEQFF. CDR3 nucleotide sequence: TGTGCCAGTAGTAAGCGGGAGGGATACAATGAGCAGTTCTTC.

The chain carries TRBV5-1 and TRBJ2-1; D gene uncertain. Germline V lookup: CDR1 SGHRS, CDR2 YFSETQ. This CDR3 contains 17 residues. V lost 4 bases, J lost 2 bases, and 19 bases lay in between. In DNA, the CDR3 is TGCGCCAGCAGCCGTAGAGAACCCTTTAGGGCCTACAATGAGCAGTTCTTC. This gives the protein CASSRREPFRAYNEQFF.

The chain employs TRBV11-2 and TRBJ2-2; 12 nucleotides match TRBD2. Trimming removed 1 base from V and 10 bases from J; junction bases left unmatched: 10. The germline CDR1 and CDR2 sequences are SGHAT and FQNNGV. The CDR3 is 17 residues long. The CDR3 here is CASSLGTSGISGEELFF. Written as DNA, the CDR3 is TGTGCCAGCAGCTTAGGGACTAGCGGGATTTCTGGGGAGGAGCTGTTTTTT. The variable domain in full, with the rest retrieved from reference TRBV11-2 and TRBJ2-2, is EAGVAQSPRYKIIEKRQSVAFWCNPISGHATLYWYQQILGQGPKLLIQFQNNGVVDDSQLPKDRFSAERLKGVDSTLKIQPAKLEDSAVYLCASSLGTSGISGEELFFGEGSRLTVL.

Concerning this clone itself: In the same sample, other DNA sequences code for this CDR3. The J gene is TRBJ2-5, the V gene TRBV5-1; D gene uncertain. Germline V CDR1 and CDR2: SGHRS, YFSETQ. This CDR3 is 12 amino acids long. The V end lost 0 bases, the J end lost 4 bases, and 4 bases lay between the germline ends. CDR3 sequence: CASSLVGETQYF. The CDR3 DNA sequence: TGCGCCAGCAGCTTGGTGGGAGAGACCCAGTACTTC.

CDR3 sequence: CASSLGHSSNEQFF. CDR3 bases: TGTGCCAGCAGCTTAGGTCACTCCTCAAATGAGCAGTTCTTC. The chain joins TRBV7-2 to TRBJ2-1; D unclear. The germline gives CDR1 SGHTA, CDR2 FQGNSA. Trimming removed 1 base from V and 7 bases from J, with 11 bases in between. The length of the CDR3 is 14 residues.

The rearrangement links TRBV11-2 to TRBJ1-3; D is unresolved. This CDR3 comprises 16 residues. The V gene lost 1 base and the J gene lost 4 bases, with 14 bases spanning the gap. Per the germline V gene, CDR1 is SGHAT and CDR2 is FQNNGV. CDR3 in amino acids: CASSLGAGGVGNTIYF. CDR3 in DNA: TGTGCCAGCAGCTTAGGCGCCGGCGGGGTGGGAAACACCATATATTTT.